This T cell receptor (beta chain) was found in a study of regulatory and conventional T cells in RAG deficiency. Broader study findings: Shannon entropy fell and Simpson indices rose in RAG-deficient patients.

This clone was picked up one time. The target antigen is unknown. The data were produced by immunoSEQ multiplex PCR, yet TCRdb's version contains in-frame clones alone and is incomplete. This sample has more than 30,000 clones, with about 87% found just once. This same sample was also part of a study on regulatory T cells. According to that study: The PCR used 52 TRBV and 13 TRBJ primers.

The origin of this receptor is a human donor in good health. Specimen: CD8+ T cells sorted from blood.

CDR3 bases: TGCAGCGTTGAATTTGGGGGATATTCCACAGATACGCAGTATTTT. Amino acids: CSVEFGGYSTDTQYF. The rearrangement uses TRBV29-1 and TRBJ2-3; TRBD1 or TRBD2 may be the D gene (5 bases each). Trimming removed 2 bases at V and 2 bases at J, with 14 bases between. CDR3 length: 15 residues. Germline-derived CDR1 and CDR2 are SQVTM and ANQGSEA.